Below, one T cell receptor (beta chain) is given with its context. A library of TCRbeta sequences, prepared with unique molecular identifiers, was generated. Each CDR3 protein gets one entry after TCRdb re-called the PCR reads with MiXCR. The data show just under 350,000 distinct CDR3 sequences, with 15% to 20% seen just once and 35% to 50% held by the top ten. This sample stems from a study of T-cell reconstitution after alpha-beta-depleted transplantation in children. The source of this sequence is a male patient aged 2-15 years who had a stem cell transplant for acute lymphoblastic leukemia, so the T cells may come from the graft donor. Here the sequenced sample was PBMCs, mostly from graft donor cells, taken 360 days after TCRalphabeta/CD19-depleted stem cell transplant.

The CDR3 protein is CSVVAQGKGNTEAFF. CDR3 in DNA: TGCAGCGTTGTTGCCCAGGGAAAGGGGAACACTGAAGCTTTCTTT. The V call is TRBV29-1, the J call TRBJ1-1; a weak D match, TRBD1 (5 bases). Germline CDR1 reads SQVTM; CDR2 reads ANQGSEA. The CDR3 extends over 15 amino acids. The germline V and J ends were trimmed by 4 bases and 1 base, with 16 bases remaining between them.